The subject of this entry is one T cell receptor (beta chain). Its antigen remains unknown. Trimming took 7 bases from V and 1 from J, leaving 11 bases between them. The CDR3 sequence is 13 residues long. Germline CDR1 is SGHRS and CDR2 is YFSETQ. This specimen comes from a study of response to subunit inactivated influenza vaccine. Whole-study results and caveats: The authors suggested that few new T cells are recruited per seasonal influenza vaccination.

TCRdb used MiXCR to reprocess the RT-PCR reads, holding one entry per CDR3 protein. This sample carries 710,000 or so distinct CDR3 sequences, 15% to 19% of them seen once, and the ten largest clones take approximately 10%. This specimen consisted of PBMCs from blood, obtained approximately 13 days after vaccination. This TCR was recovered from a man in his forties or fifties who received an inactivated influenza vaccine. This chain links TRBV5-1 with TRBJ2-5; D possibly uses TRBD1 or TRBD2 (5 bases each). CDR3 loop: CASDSGAQETQYF. As DNA, the CDR3 is TGCGCCAGCGATTCCGGGGCCCAAGAGACCCAGTACTTC.